The entry below gives a single TCR beta chain sequence along with its context. This CDR3 has 15 amino acids. In germline, CDR1 is SGDLS, CDR2 YYNGEE. The ends lost 1 base at V and 6 bases at J; junction bases unmatched: 5. For each subset, genomic DNA was distributed in equal portions over several immunoSEQ plates. Here immunoSEQ multiplex PCR was the method, and the copy in TCRdb shows in-frame clones only, minus some. The sample lists fewer than 600,000 clones; around 78% were seen once. These data come from a study of shared clonotypes between healthy human individuals. Caucasian adults living in Nashville, Tennessee, provided all samples.

The TCR sequence derives from a woman aged 40-49 years in good health. Some clones in this sample may be carry-over from other donors' samples. The chain couples TRBV9 to TRBJ2-2; 8 bases are shared with TRBD2. The sequenced sample was PBMCs. The DNA for the CDR3 is TGTGCCAGCAGCGTAATGGGACTAGGCGCCGGGGAGCTGTTTTTT. Translation gives CASSVMGLGAGELFF.